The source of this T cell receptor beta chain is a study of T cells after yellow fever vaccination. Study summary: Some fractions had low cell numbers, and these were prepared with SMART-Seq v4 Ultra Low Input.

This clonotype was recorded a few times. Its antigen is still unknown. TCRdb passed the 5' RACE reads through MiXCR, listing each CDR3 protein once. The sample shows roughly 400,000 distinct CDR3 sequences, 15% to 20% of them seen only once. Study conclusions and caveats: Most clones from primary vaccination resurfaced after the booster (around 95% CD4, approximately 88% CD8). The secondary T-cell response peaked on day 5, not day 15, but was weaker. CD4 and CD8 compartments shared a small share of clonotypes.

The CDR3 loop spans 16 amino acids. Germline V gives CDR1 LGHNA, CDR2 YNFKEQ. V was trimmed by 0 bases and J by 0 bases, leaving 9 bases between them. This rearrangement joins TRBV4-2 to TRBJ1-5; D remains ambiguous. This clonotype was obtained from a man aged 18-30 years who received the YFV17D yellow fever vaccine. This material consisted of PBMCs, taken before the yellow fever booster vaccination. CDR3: CASSQELGYSNQPQHF. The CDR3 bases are TGTGCCAGCAGCCAAGAACTGGGCTATAGCAATCAGCCCCAGCATTTT.